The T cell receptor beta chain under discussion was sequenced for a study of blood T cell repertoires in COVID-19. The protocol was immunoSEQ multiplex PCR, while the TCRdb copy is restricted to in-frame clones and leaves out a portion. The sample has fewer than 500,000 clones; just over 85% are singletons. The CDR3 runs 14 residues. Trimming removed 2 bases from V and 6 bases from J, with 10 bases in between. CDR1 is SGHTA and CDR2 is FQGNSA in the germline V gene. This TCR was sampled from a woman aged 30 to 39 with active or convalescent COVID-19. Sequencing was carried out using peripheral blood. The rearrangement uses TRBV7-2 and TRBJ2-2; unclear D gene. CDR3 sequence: CASSLIRVSGELFF. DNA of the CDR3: TGTGCCAGCAGCTTAATTCGAGTATCCGGGGAGCTGTTTTTT. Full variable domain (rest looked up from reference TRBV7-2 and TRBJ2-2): GAGVSQSPSNKVTEKGKDVELRCDPISGHTALYWYRQSLGQGLEFLIYFQGNSAPDKSGLPSDRFSAERTGGSVSTLTIQRTQQEDSAVYLCASSLIRVSGELFFGEGSRLTVL.